This T cell receptor (beta chain) was recovered during a study of blood T cell repertoires in COVID-19. Study at large: PBMCs, B-cell-depleted T cells, or T cells were the source of the cDNA or gDNA that made up the material.

The repertoire was sequenced with immunoSEQ multiplex PCR; TCRdb's copy has only in-frame clones and lacks some. This sample carries some 370,000 clones, roughly four fifths of them seen once, and the ten largest clones take over 4.5%. Ages ranged from roughly 18 to 100 years, with residence in 20 to 30 US areas. Participant-reported clinical history was the basis for cohort assignment. Among Cohort 3 donors, those recovered had two negative PCRs, clearance, or symptom resolution. Sequenced sample: PBMCs or T cells enriched from blood (not recorded which). The clonotype comes from a woman in her 50s who had recovered from COVID-19.

DNA of the CDR3: TGTGCCAGCAGTCCGGGACAGTTCATGAACACTGAAGCTTTCTTT. This gives the protein CASSPGQFMNTEAFF. The rearrangement links TRBV6-5 to TRBJ1-1; TRBD1 agrees at 7 bases. The CDR3 has 15 amino acids. Unmatched junction bases numbered 6, after V lost 5 bases and J lost 0 bases. The germline gives CDR1 MNHEY, CDR2 SVGAGI.